This T cell receptor (beta chain) was documented in a study of blood T cell repertoires in COVID-19. Looking at the study overall: The study drew acute and convalescent COVID-19 samples from the United States, Italy and Spain. PBMCs, B-cell-depleted T cells, or T cells provided the cDNA or gDNA that made up the material.

Looked up from germline, CDR1 is LNHDA and CDR2 is SQIVND (reference sequence). With V trimmed by 7 bases and J by 5 bases, 17 bases remained unmatched. The CDR3 covers 17 residues. In the source study's methods: The assay estimated nucleated cells by amplifying reference gene primers. The method was immunoSEQ multiplex PCR; TCRdb's version includes in-frame clones alone and lacks a portion of them. The DNA was the basis for D and trimming; V, J and clone size are from that table. The data show roughly 36,000 clones, with 85% to 90% seen just once and about 4.2% held by the top ten. This sequence was found in a man in his 60s with acute or convalescent COVID-19. The specimen sequenced was peripheral blood. The chain is built from TRBV19 and TRBJ1-2, with 9 bases aligning to TRBD1. The CDR3 protein is CASTPAGGQGTLYGYTF. The CDR3 region has the DNA TGTGCCAGTACTCCTGCCGGGGGACAGGGAACCTTATATGGCTACACCTTC.